This T cell receptor beta chain was identified in a study of cytomegalovirus exposure and HLA in healthy donors. The sample holds one count of this clone. Antigen: not known. Broader study findings: Most TCR sequences were seen very rarely across donors, but some public TCRs occurred in many.

This CDR3 comprises 15 residues. J gave up 0 bases and V 4 bases, and 2 bases lay outside the gene matches. In germline, CDR1 is SGHTS, CDR2 YDEGEE. Assay used: immunoSEQ multiplex PCR; TCRdb lists only in-frame clones, some missing. Of 35,000 to 55,000 clones detected, 80% to 95% appear once; the ten largest clones hold over 2%. This chain links TRBV5-8 with TRBJ2-3; TRBD2 aligns across 10 bases. What was sequenced was PBMCs. This sequence originates from a woman younger than 30 in good health and CMV-seronegative. DNA of the CDR3: TGTGCCAGCAGCCCGACTAGCGGGAGCACAGATACGCAGTATTTT. Translating it yields CASSPTSGSTDTQYF.